One sample yielded the 32 T cell receptor beta chains listed below, sequenced in a study of blood T cells in healthy people across ages. The authors ran a second PCR of 7 to 11 cycles using a sample-barcoded 5' primer and a J-beta primer mix. One entry per CDR3 protein, called by TCRdb with MiXCR from the 5' RACE reads. The table includes approximately 820,000 distinct CDR3 sequences, under 45% detected once. The specimen was blood. Receptors were obtained from a man aged 55 to 69 in good health.

This clonotype was detected ten times or more. The CDR3 coding sequence is TGTGCCAGCAGTGTGGACGGGAAGCGTTTCGAGCAGTACTTC. It is translated as CASSVDGKRFEQYF. This rearrangement joins TRBV2 to TRBJ2-7; TRBD2 might be the D (5 bases). The CDR3 runs to 14 residues. V lost 4 bases and J lost 6, with 16 bases in between. The germline V gene has CDR1 SNHLY and CDR2 FYNNEI.

The genes are TRBV6-1 and TRBJ2-7; D not resolved. The CDR3 totals 15 residues. V was cut by 4 bases and J by 4 bases, with 17 bases left in between. Germline lookup yields CDR1 MNHNS and CDR2 SASEGT. Here the CDR3 DNA reads TGTGCCAGCAGTGGTGACCCCAGTAATGTTTACGAGCAGTACTTC. Translating gives CASSGDPSNVYEQYF.

This chain links TRBV2 with TRBJ1-2; D unresolved. The CDR3 extends over 12 amino acids. Trimming stripped 2 bases from V and 3 bases from J, with 4 bases between. Germline CDR1 SNHLY, CDR2 FYNNEI. DNA for the CDR3: TGTGCCAGCAGTGAACTCCACTATGGCTACACCTTC. Translated, it gives CASSELHYGYTF.

This clonotype was seen a few times. V is TRBV29-1 and J is TRBJ1-1; D not resolved. Germline CDR1 is SQVTM and CDR2 is ANQGSEA. This CDR3 comprises 12 residues. Trimming pared 6 bases from V and 1 base from J, leaving 9 bases between. CDR3: CSVILKNTEAFF. CDR3 in DNA: TGCAGCGTAATACTAAAGAACACTGAAGCTTTCTTT.

A note on this clonotype: Mismatch with germline at one junction end may stem from a read error. The chain employs TRBV10-3 and TRBJ1-2; no reliable D call. The CDR3 is 14 residues long. From germline, CDR1 is ENHRY and CDR2 SYGVKD. The CDR3 region is CAIRESGRNYGYTF. As DNA, the CDR3 is TGTGCCATCAGGGAGTCTGGGAGAAACTATGGCTACACCTTC.

The CDR3 DNA reads TGTGCCAGCAGCGTAGGGGCGGGGGCCCAAGATACGCAGTATTTT. It yields the protein CASSVGAGAQDTQYF. The V call is TRBV9, the J call TRBJ2-3; a possible D gene is TRBD2 (7 bases). This CDR3 region has 15 residues. V shed 0 bases and J shed 5 bases, with 13 bases lying between them. Per germline, CDR1 SGDLS and CDR2 YYNGEE.

The V gene is TRBV7-2, the J gene TRBJ2-1, with 9 bases fitting TRBD2. The CDR3 totals 12 residues. After removal of 4 bases from V and 10 bases from J, the junction contained 2 bases not matched to a gene. CDR1 is SGHTA and CDR2 is FQGNSA in the germline V gene. The chain's CDR3 is CASSSAGGEQFF. Written as DNA, the CDR3 is TGTGCCAGCAGCTCTGCGGGGGGGGAGCAGTTCTTC.

This clonotype was seen a few times. V gene TRBV7-2 combines with J gene TRBJ1-6; D is possibly TRBD1 (5 bases). The CDR3 runs to 16 residues. Germline-derived CDR1 and CDR2 are SGHTA and FQGNSA. V shed 2 bases and J shed 7 bases, with 15 bases lying between them. The CDR3 bases are TGTGCCAGCAGCTTATCAAGGGCAAGGGGCAATTCACCCCTCCACTTT. It is translated as CASSLSRARGNSPLHF.

This clonotype was counted ten times or more. This rearrangement joins TRBV7-2 to TRBJ2-7; no reliable D call. There are 15 residues in the CDR3. Per the germline V gene, CDR1 is SGHTA and CDR2 is FQGNSA. V was trimmed by 5 bases and J by 2 bases, leaving 16 bases between them. The CDR3 DNA reads TGTGCCAGCAGCCCTAACAGAGCTCAGGCCTACGAGCAGTACTTC. Its protein product is CASSPNRAQAYEQYF.

The table lists this clonotype with many counts. V gene TRBV6-6 combines with J gene TRBJ2-1; 9 bases map to TRBD2. Trimming at V came to 8 bases and at J to 5 bases, leaving 4 bases not matched to a gene. Looked up from germline, CDR1 is MNHNY and CDR2 is SVGAGI (reference sequence). The CDR3 is 13 amino acids. The CDR3 coding sequence is TGTGCCAGCTGTGGCGGGGGGGACAATGAGCAGTTCTTC. This sequence encodes CASCGGGDNEQFF.

This clonotype appeared once. CDR3 sequence reads: CATSLSAGDPYNEQFF. The DNA for the CDR3 is TGTGCCACCAGCCTTTCGGCGGGGGACCCCTACAATGAGCAGTTCTTC. The genes are TRBV15 and TRBJ2-1; 7 bases match TRBD2. Germline values: CDR1 LNHNV, CDR2 YYDKDF (reference sequence). The V segment lost 5 bases and the J segment 2 bases; nucleotides outside the gene matches: 9. The CDR3 totals 16 residues.

This rearrangement joins TRBV12-3 or TRBV12-4 to TRBJ2-1; D possibly corresponds to TRBD1 (6 bases). Trimming removed 5 bases from V and 8 bases from J, with 13 bases in between. There are 13 residues in the CDR3. The CDR3 reads CASSAYRDHEQFF. The CDR3 DNA reads TGTGCCAGCAGTGCGTACAGGGACCATGAGCAGTTCTTC.

In DNA, the CDR3 is TGTGCCAGCAGGGGTACAGGGGGCTCAACCGGGGAGCTGTTTTTT. Translation: CASRGTGGSTGELFF. V and J are TRBV12-3 or TRBV12-4 and TRBJ2-2; 9 bases agree with TRBD1. CDR3 length: 15 amino acids. V trimming: 6 bases; J trimming: 5 bases; junction bases outside the gene matches: 7.

This chain links TRBV6-6 with TRBJ1-2; D is ambiguous. Trimming removed 7 bases at V and 8 bases at J, with 17 bases between. Per the germline V gene, CDR1 is MNHNY and CDR2 is SVGAGI (reference sequence). The CDR3 runs 13 residues. This chain's CDR3 is CASTTRTNVGYTF. CDR3 bases: TGTGCCAGCACCACGAGGACCAACGTCGGCTACACCTTC.

This clonotype was observed a few times. V is TRBV6-6 and J is TRBJ2-5, with D perhaps TRBD1 (7 bases). Trimming took 6 bases from V and 5 from J, leaving 19 bases between them. The CDR3 is 15 amino acids. Germline CDR1 MNHNY, CDR2 SVGAGI (reference sequence). The CDR3 here is CASRRTAGGRETQYF. CDR3 bases: TGTGCCAGCAGAAGAACAGCAGGGGGGCGGGAGACCCAGTACTTC.

This clonotype occurred a few times. The chain employs TRBV28 and TRBJ2-1, with D perhaps matching TRBD1 (6 bases). V was cut by 4 bases and J by 15 bases, with 13 bases left in between. The CDR3 is 11 residues long. CDR1 MDHEN and CDR2 SYDVKM come from the germline V gene. CDR3 protein: CASSSNRESFF. For the CDR3, the DNA is TGTGCCAGCAGTTCGAACAGGGAATCGTTCTTC.

In this sample, this clonotype turned up a few times. The chain has TRBV5-8 and TRBJ2-5, with D tentatively TRBD1 (5 bases). Trimming cost V 4 bases and J 3 bases, with 16 bases left between them. The CDR3 covers 15 residues. CDR1 SGHTS and CDR2 YDEGEE come from the germline V gene. The CDR3 nucleotides are TGTGCCAGCAGCCGACGGGCAGGGTGGGAAGAGACCCAGTACTTC. The encoded protein is CASSRRAGWEETQYF.

Remarks on this clonotype: The junction departs from germline at one end; a sequencing error may be responsible. The V call is TRBV5-1, the J call TRBJ2-1; TRBD2 might be the D (5 bases). Germline-derived CDR1 and CDR2 are SGHRS and YFSETQ. The CDR3 has 15 amino acids. The CDR3 DNA reads as TGCGCCAGCAGCTTGAGGGAGACCTCCCACAATGAGCAGTTCTTC. Protein: CASSLRETSHNEQFF.

This rearrangement joins TRBV6-1 to TRBJ1-2; maybe TRBD1 (5 bases). This CDR3 is built from 15 residues. Trimming took off 0 bases at V and 3 bases at J, with 11 bases between the two ends. The germline CDR1 and CDR2 sequences are MNHNS and SASEGT. The CDR3 nucleotides are TGTGCCAGCAGTGAAGCGCTTCAACAGGACTATGGCTACACCTTC. It encodes CASSEALQQDYGYTF.

This chain links TRBV6-2 or TRBV6-3 with TRBJ2-7, with a weak D call TRBD1 (5 bases). This CDR3 region has 14 residues. Looked up from germline, CDR1 is MNHEY and CDR2 is SVGEGT. Trimming removed 6 bases from V and 3 bases from J, with 15 bases in between. CDR3 loop: CASSRALRNYEQYF. CDR3 DNA sequence: TGTGCCAGCAGCAGGGCCCTCCGGAACTACGAGCAGTACTTC.

About this clonotype itself: This may come from a read error, since a much larger clone is one base off. V and J are TRBV29-1 and TRBJ1-2; D remains ambiguous. Per germline, CDR1 SQVTM and CDR2 ANQGSEA. The CDR3 has 11 residues. The CDR3 DNA reads TGCAGCGTTGGTCTGCAGGATGGCCACACCTTC. Translated, it gives CSVGLQDGHTF.

Only a few counts were recorded for this clonotype. The chain combines TRBV20-1 with TRBJ1-2; D gene ambiguous. The CDR3 extends over 13 amino acids. Trimming stripped 0 bases from V and 8 bases from J, with 13 bases between. The V gene's germline CDR1 is DFQATT and CDR2 SNEGSKA (reference sequence). The DNA for the CDR3 is TGCAGTGCTAGAGATCTGATAGGGTACGGCTACACCTTC. Translation: CSARDLIGYGYTF.

With respect to this clonotype: A read error is possible here, since a much larger clone lies one base away. This chain joins TRBV20-1 and TRBJ2-7; D might be TRBD2 (6 bases). The germline CDR1 and CDR2 sequences are DFQATT and SNEGSKA (reference sequence). Trimming removed 3 bases at V and 2 bases at J, with 14 bases between. This CDR3 spans 14 amino acids. CDR3 sequence reads: CSASKRRGTYEQYF. The CDR3 region has the DNA TGCAGTGCTAGTAAGCGGAGGGGTACCTACGAGCAGTACTTC.

This clonotype has ten or more counts. V usage is TRBV20-1 and J usage is TRBJ2-1, with 8 bases lining up with TRBD2. The CDR3 contains 16 residues. The germline gives CDR1 DFQATT, CDR2 SNEGSKA (reference sequence). Trimming removed 3 bases from V and 4 bases from J; junction bases left unmatched: 11. CDR3 loop: CSARAPGTSIYNEQFF. The CDR3 DNA is TGCAGTGCTAGGGCCCCCGGGACTAGTATTTACAATGAGCAGTTCTTC.

The chain has TRBV20-1 and TRBJ2-5, with D hard to call. Trimming pared 3 bases from V and 1 base from J, leaving 15 bases between. This CDR3 is built from 15 residues. Per the germline V gene, CDR1 is DFQATT and CDR2 is SNEGSKA (reference sequence). The CDR3: CSARRYEGLQETQYF. CDR3 in DNA: TGCAGTGCTAGGCGTTATGAAGGCCTCCAAGAGACCCAGTACTTC.

About this clonotype: This may be a read error: a much more frequent sequence differs by one nucleotide. This chain connects TRBV7-9 to TRBJ1-2; D not resolved. This CDR3 region has 13 residues. Germline lookup yields CDR1 SEHNR and CDR2 FQNEAQ (reference sequence). CDR3 in amino acids: CASSSGRGYDYTF. CDR3 coding DNA: TGTGCCAGCAGCTCGGGAAGAGGCTATGACTACACCTTC.

This clonotype showed up just a few times. The V gene is TRBV12-3 or TRBV12-4, the J gene TRBJ1-6; weak D call: TRBD1 (5 bases). V dropped 2 bases and J dropped 5 bases, with 10 bases sitting between them. This CDR3 is built from 15 residues. CDR3 residues: CASSLRTNNNSPLHF. The CDR3 bases are TGTGCCAGCAGTTTAAGGACAAATAATAATTCACCCCTCCACTTT.

This clonotype has ten or more counts. This sequence joins TRBV7-2 and TRBJ2-3; D tentatively fits TRBD1 or TRBD2 (7 bases each). Per the germline V gene, CDR1 is SGHTA and CDR2 is FQGNSA. There are 19 residues in the CDR3. Trimming took off 4 bases at V and 1 base at J, with 24 bases between the two ends. The CDR3 DNA follows: TGTGCCAGCAGCTCTAAACCCCTGGGGGGGGACAGCCGCACAGATACGCAGTATTTT. This sequence encodes CASSSKPLGGDSRTDTQYF.

The V call is TRBV3-1, the J call TRBJ2-1; 8 bases line up with TRBD2. The CDR3 is made up of 15 amino acids. The junction had 14 bases not matched to a gene; V was cut back by 3 bases and J by 13 bases. Germline V gene lookup returns CDR1 LGHDT and CDR2 YNNKEL (reference sequence). This CDR3 reads CASSQETSVSETQFF. Written as DNA, the CDR3 is TGTGCCAGCAGCCAGGAGACTAGCGTATCAGAGACCCAGTTCTTC.

This clonotype occurred a few times. The gene calls are TRBV11-3 and TRBJ1-1, with D hard to call. Per the germline V gene, CDR1 is SGHNT and CDR2 is YENEEA. The length of the CDR3 is 15 residues. The V end was cut by 1 base, the J end by 1 base, with 10 bases between. As DNA, the CDR3 is TGTGCCAGCAGCTTAGGTATGGGGTCGAACACTGAAGCTTTCTTT. Amino acids: CASSLGMGSNTEAFF.

The V gene is TRBV4-1, the J gene TRBJ1-2, with 11 bases matching TRBD1. The germline CDR1 and CDR2 sequences are MGHRA and YSYEKL. The CDR3 loop spans 17 amino acids. The junction had 11 bases not matched to a gene; V was cut back by 0 bases and J by 8 bases. The CDR3 region is CASSQDQKDRGRGGYTF. CDR3 sequence (DNA): TGCGCCAGCAGCCAAGATCAAAAGGACAGGGGGCGCGGCGGCTACACCTTC.

CDR3 sequence reads: CATTGQRIQYF. The DNA of the CDR3 is TGTGCCACCACAGGCCAGCGCATTCAGTACTTC. The gene calls are TRBV6-2 or TRBV6-3 and TRBJ2-4; D possibly corresponds to TRBD1 (5 bases). Germline V gene data show CDR1 as MNHEY and CDR2 as SVGEGT. The CDR3 is made up of 11 amino acids. V lost 10 bases and J 9 bases, leaving 13 bases between the germline ends.